These 16 T cell receptor beta chains came from one sample sequenced in a study of T cell responses to AZD1222 COVID-19 vaccine. Sequencing used immunoSEQ multiplex PCR; TCRdb keeps in-frame clones, though not all of them. The sample has 100,000 to 130,000 clones; more than 70% are singletons. This specimen consisted of peripheral blood, obtained on day 0 of AZD1222 vaccination. All receptors come from an adult in good health.

As DNA, the CDR3 is TGTGCCAGCAGCTTATACGGGGGGATCGGGGAGCTGTTTTTT. This sequence encodes CASSLYGGIGELFF. V usage is TRBV11-1 and J usage is TRBJ2-2; TRBD2 matches 7 bases. V dropped 2 bases and J dropped 7; count of bases not matched to a gene: 4. Germline lookup yields CDR1 SGHAT and CDR2 FQDESV (reference sequence). This CDR3 is built from 14 residues.

This rearrangement joins TRBV28 to TRBJ2-7; TRBD2 is a possible D gene (6 bases). V dropped 6 bases and J dropped 4 bases, with 16 bases sitting between them. Looked up from germline, CDR1 is MDHEN and CDR2 is SYDVKM. This CDR3 has 14 amino acids. CDR3 residues: CASSSLEGRYEQYF. The CDR3 DNA is TGTGCCAGCAGCTCCCTGGAGGGTCGGTACGAGCAGTACTTC.

The genes are TRBV28 and TRBJ1-3; a weak D match, TRBD1 (6 bases). In germline, CDR1 is MDHEN, CDR2 SYDVKM. The V end was cut by 3 bases, the J end by 4 bases, with 10 bases between. The CDR3 runs to 14 residues. In nucleotides, the CDR3 is TGTGCCAGCAGTTTGGCACAGGGAGGAAACACCATATATTTT. Its translation is CASSLAQGGNTIYF.

This chain joins TRBV7-8 and TRBJ2-5; D remains ambiguous. The V gene's germline CDR1 is SGHVS and CDR2 FQNEAQ. This CDR3 spans 16 amino acids. V was pared by 3 bases and J by 2 bases, with 16 bases between. The CDR3 DNA sequence: TGTGCCAGCAGCTTGCGGAACCTGGGTAATCAAGAGACCCAGTACTTC. Translation: CASSLRNLGNQETQYF. Drawing the rest from reference TRBV7-8 and TRBJ2-5, the complete variable domain is GAGVSQSPRYKVAKRGQDVALRCDPISGHVSLFWYQQALGQGPEFLTYFQNEAQLDKSGLPSDRFFAERPEGSVSTLKIQRTQQEDSAVYLCASSLRNLGNQETQYFGPGTRLLVL.

V usage is TRBV19 and J usage is TRBJ1-1; TRBD1 matches at 10 bases. Germline CDR1 reads LNHDA; CDR2 reads SQIVND (reference sequence). CDR3 size: 16 residues. Trimming removed 2 bases from V and 0 bases from J; junction bases left unmatched: 3. The CDR3 here is CASSISTGGLNTEAFF. The CDR3, as DNA: TGTGCCAGTAGTATATCGACAGGGGGCTTGAACACTGAAGCTTTCTTT.

This chain joins TRBV11-3 and TRBJ2-7; a possible D gene is TRBD1 (5 bases). The CDR3 is made up of 13 amino acids. Germline V CDR1 and CDR2: SGHNT, YENEEA. V dropped 1 base and J dropped 7 bases, with 11 bases sitting between them. CDR3 protein: CASSLAPGREQYF. CDR3 in DNA: TGTGCCAGCAGCTTAGCTCCAGGGCGGGAGCAGTACTTC.

V and J are TRBV6-2 or TRBV6-3 and TRBJ2-1; 8 bases fit TRBD1. With V trimmed by 3 bases and J by 10 bases, 5 bases remained unmatched. The germline V gene has CDR1 MNHEY and CDR2 SVGEGT. The CDR3 runs 13 residues. The CDR3: CASSYRDRTEQFF. In nucleotides, the CDR3 is TGTGCCAGCAGTTATCGGGACAGGACCGAGCAGTTCTTC.

The V call is TRBV19, the J call TRBJ1-5; TRBD1 might be the D (5 bases). The CDR3 spans 14 residues. V lost 5 bases, J lost 5 bases, and 13 bases lay in between. Germline V gives CDR1 LNHDA, CDR2 SQIVND (reference sequence). CDR3 sequence: CASSAGEGYQPQHF. As DNA, the CDR3 is TGTGCCAGTAGTGCCGGGGAGGGGTATCAGCCCCAGCATTTT. The whole variable domain, remainder taken from reference TRBV19 and TRBJ1-5, is DGGITQSPKYLFRKEGQNVTLSCEQNLNHDAMYWYRQDPGQGLRLIYYSQIVNDFQKGDIAEGYSVSREKKESFPLTVTSAQKNPTAFYLCASSAGEGYQPQHFGDGTRLSIL.

This clone was seen just once. V gene TRBV11-2 combines with J gene TRBJ2-2; D is unclear. Germline loops: CDR1 SGHAT, CDR2 FQNNGV. The CDR3 length is 12 residues. Trimming stripped 3 bases from V and 7 bases from J, with 6 bases between. The CDR3 DNA reads TGTGCCAGCAGCTTTCAGGACGGGGAGCTGTTTTTT. Protein sequence: CASSFQDGELFF.

The CDR3 DNA reads as TGTGCCAGCAGTGATAGACTAGCGGGTCCGGTAGATACGCAGTATTTT. It yields the protein CASSDRLAGPVDTQYF. V gene TRBV7-2 combines with J gene TRBJ2-3; the match to TRBD2 covers 10 bases. Unmatched junction bases numbered 11, after V lost 6 bases and J lost 5 bases. CDR1 and CDR2 from the germline V gene are SGHTA and FQGNSA. This CDR3 has 16 amino acids.

The chain uses TRBV28 and TRBJ2-1; weak D call: TRBD2 (6 bases). The V gene's germline CDR1 is MDHEN and CDR2 SYDVKM. V shed 6 bases and J shed 8 bases, with 14 bases lying between them. This CDR3 is 13 amino acids long. DNA of the CDR3: TGTGCCAGCAGGAACATGGAGCGGGATGAGCAGTTCTTC. As protein: CASRNMERDEQFF.

The rearrangement joins TRBV5-4 to TRBJ2-1, with 10 bases aligning to TRBD2. Germline V gene data show CDR1 as SGHNT and CDR2 as YYREEE (reference sequence). CDR3 length: 15 residues. V shed 4 bases and J 2 bases; nucleotides not matched to a gene: 3. In nucleotides, the CDR3 is TGTGCCAGCAGCCCTAGCGGGAGCACCTACAATGAGCAGTTCTTC. Amino acid sequence: CASSPSGSTYNEQFF.

This sequence joins TRBV28 and TRBJ1-1; tentative D call: TRBD1 (5 bases). This CDR3 spans 15 amino acids. Germline V gene lookup returns CDR1 MDHEN and CDR2 SYDVKM. Trimming left V 4 bases short and J 2 bases short, with 14 bases between. The CDR3 loop is CASSYGGRVNTEAFF. CDR3 nucleotide sequence: TGTGCCAGCAGTTACGGGGGACGGGTAAACACTGAAGCTTTCTTT.

As to this clone: Other DNA sequences in the same sample also yield this CDR3. The chain carries TRBV28 and TRBJ2-7; D unclear. Germline loops: CDR1 MDHEN, CDR2 SYDVKM. CDR3 size: 11 residues. V was cut by 2 bases and J by 4 bases, with 3 bases left in between. The chain's CDR3 is CASSLLYEQYF. CDR3 bases: TGTGCCAGCAGTTTACTTTACGAGCAGTACTTC. The full variable domain, in which reference TRBV28 and TRBJ2-7 provide the parts outside the CDR3, is DVKVTQSSRYLVKRTGEKVFLECVQDMDHENMFWYRQDPGLGLRLIYFSYDVKMKEKGDIPEGYSVSREKKERFSLILESASTNQTSMYLCASSLLYEQYFGPGTRLTVT.

The rearrangement uses TRBV4-1 and TRBJ1-2, with a possible D match to TRBD1 (6 bases). V lost 2 bases, J lost 6 bases, and 16 bases lay in between. This CDR3 comprises 15 residues. Looked up from germline, CDR1 is MGHRA and CDR2 is YSYEKL. CDR3 nucleotides: TGCGCCAGCAGCCAACAACAGGGAAGTCGGGATGGCTACACCTTC. Translated, it gives CASSQQQGSRDGYTF.

The chain couples TRBV7-2 to TRBJ2-1; D possibly corresponds to TRBD2 (5 bases). The CDR3 runs 15 residues. The germline V gene encodes CDR1 SGHTA and CDR2 FQGNSA. V lost 5 bases, J lost 9 bases, and 20 bases lay in between. In nucleotides, the CDR3 is TGTGCCAGCAGCGTTGAGGCGACCCGGGGTCCTGAGCAGTTCTTC. The encoded protein is CASSVEATRGPEQFF.